This TCR beta chain is from a study of diagnostic markers for celiac disease. Germline CDR1 and CDR2: LGHDT and YNNKEL (reference sequence). This CDR3 has 12 residues. TCRdb processed the reads again and assigns one entry to each CDR3 protein, with no DNA. In all, the sample yields 5,000 to 6,000 distinct CDR3 sequences. The chain couples TRBV3-1 to TRBJ2-1; the D call from TCRdb, TRBD2, cannot be confirmed without DNA. Sequenced material: either unsorted cells or a sorted T cell fraction (not recorded which). This clonotype was sampled from a human donor. This table probably holds off-target reads from a library built for another chain. The CDR3 sequence: CASSPSGNEQFF.